This TCR beta chain stems from a study of neoadjuvant anti-PD-1 for oral cavity cancer. Whole-study context: Patients without progression got a fourth dose around day 43. Overall study findings and caveats: Treg/Th17 ratio rose with pretreatment blood and fell with post-treatment tumor TCRbeta clonality.

This CDR3 has 15 amino acids. The germline CDR1 and CDR2 sequences are WNHNN and SYGVQD (reference sequence). V was shortened by 2 bases and J by 4 bases, with 12 bases between the two germline ends. Generated by immunoSEQ multiplex PCR, the TCRdb table keeps only in-frame clones and is missing some. The repertoire includes 60,000 to 75,000 clones, approximately 79% of them detected once, and 2.5% to 3% sits in the top ten. This clone was counted a few times. Its cognate antigen is unknown. Source: PBMCs, taken before nivolumab (anti-PD-1) treatment. The clonotype originates from a person aged 35 to 85 with oral cavity squamous cell carcinoma. The chain links TRBV10-1 to TRBJ2-1; possibly TRBD2 for D (6 bases). This CDR3 is CASSEAGTAYNEQFF. The CDR3 DNA reads TGCGCCAGCAGTGAGGCGGGGACGGCATACAATGAGCAGTTCTTC.